One and the same sample provided the 19 T cell receptor beta chains below, sequenced in a study of shared clonotypes between healthy human individuals. Assay used: immunoSEQ multiplex PCR; TCRdb lists only in-frame clones, some missing. The repertoire holds about 520,000 clones, around four fifths seen once, with 9.5% to 15% in the top ten. The sample consisted of PBMCs. The origin of the receptors is a woman between 40 and 55 years old in good health. Some clones in this sample may be carry-over from other donors' samples.

The sample holds one count of this clone. The V call is TRBV4-1, the J call TRBJ2-7; 14 bases align to TRBD2. Germline V CDR1 and CDR2: MGHRA, YSYEKL. V gave up 0 bases and J gave up 7 bases; unmatched junction bases: 5. The CDR3 is 16 amino acids. The CDR3 DNA sequence: TGCGCCAGCAGCCAAGAACGGACTAGCGGGAGGTATGAGCAGTACTTC. Translated: CASSQERTSGRYEQYF.

The genes are TRBV21-1 and TRBJ1-5; whether TRBD1, the table's D call, matches the DNA was not checked. TRBV21-1 is noted as a pseudogene. The CDR3 covers 17 residues. CDR3 in DNA: TGTGCCAGCAGCAAAGACCCCGGGACAGGGAGGCTGGGGCCCCAGCATTTT. As protein: CASSKDPGTGRLGPQHF.

This clone was recorded once. CDR3 DNA: TGCGCCAGCCGGGCCTCGAACACTGAAGCTTTCTTT. Translating gives CASRASNTEAFF. The chain couples TRBV10-2 to TRBJ1-1; no reliable D call. Germline-derived CDR1 and CDR2 are WSHSY and SAAADI. CDR3 size: 12 residues. The germline V and J ends were trimmed by 8 bases and 1 base, with 8 bases remaining between them.

The V and J genes are TRBV9 and TRBJ2-5; no definite D call. The CDR3 contains 13 residues. The germline V gene has CDR1 SGDLS and CDR2 YYNGEE. V was shortened by 3 bases and J by 5 bases, with 11 bases between the two germline ends. In DNA form, the CDR3 reads TGTGCCAGCAGCGAAACCCCGTGGGAGACCCAGTACTTC. Translation: CASSETPWETQYF.

This rearrangement joins TRBV4-2 to TRBJ2-4; D may be TRBD1 or TRBD2 (6 bases each). The CDR3 length is 14 residues. Deletions cut 0 bases from V and 10 bases from J, with 13 bases between. Germline V gene data show CDR1 as LGHNA and CDR2 as YNFKEQ. The CDR3 sequence: CASSQETEGGIQYF. CDR3 DNA: TGTGCCAGCAGCCAAGAGACTGAGGGGGGTATTCAGTACTTC.

The genes are TRBV18 and TRBJ2-7; TRBD2 aligns across 9 bases. V was clipped by 2 bases and J by 6 bases; unmatched bases: 11. This CDR3 spans 16 amino acids. Germline CDR1 and CDR2: KGHSH and LQKENI. The DNA of the CDR3 is TGTGCCAGCTCACCATGGAATAGCGGGAGAGTGCTCGAGCAGTACTTC. It codes for CASSPWNSGRVLEQYF.

The chain links TRBV27 to TRBJ2-5, with 8 bases identical to TRBD2. CDR1 MNHEY and CDR2 SMNVEV come from the germline V gene (reference sequence). The CDR3 has 15 amino acids. J gave up 5 bases and V 6 bases, and 11 bases lay outside the gene matches. For the CDR3, the DNA is TGTGCCAGCAGCCCCGCCGGACTAGCTTCGGAGACCCAGTACTTC. Translating it yields CASSPAGLASETQYF.

A few counts support this clone. The J gene is TRBJ1-1, the V gene TRBV30; TRBD1 is a possible D gene (5 bases). The CDR3 extends over 14 amino acids. CDR1 and CDR2 from the germline V gene are GTSNPN and SVGIG (reference sequence). With 0 bases removed from V and 6 bases from J, the gap between germline ends came to 14 bases. The CDR3 sequence: CAWSVTGGTAEAFF. CDR3 nucleotides: TGTGCCTGGAGTGTAACAGGAGGAACCGCTGAAGCTTTCTTT.

The chain uses TRBV4-3 and TRBJ2-3; 7 positions agree with TRBD1. The CDR3 sequence is 15 residues long. The V gene's germline CDR1 is LGHNA and CDR2 YSLEER. V was clipped by 4 bases and J by 4 bases; unmatched bases: 8. The CDR3 here is CASSLQTGSPDTQYF. The CDR3 coding sequence is TGCGCCAGCAGCCTCCAGACAGGGTCCCCAGATACGCAGTATTTT.

The gene calls are TRBV6-1 and TRBJ1-1; possible D gene TRBD1, 5 bases. V was clipped by 4 bases and J by 1 base, with 7 bases between them. Germline assignment: CDR1 MNHNS and CDR2 SASEGT. The CDR3 covers 13 residues. This CDR3 is CASSVTGNTEAFF. In nucleotides, the CDR3 is TGTGCCAGCAGTGTTACAGGGAACACTGAAGCTTTCTTT.

V is TRBV6-1 and J is TRBJ1-6; possibly TRBD1 for D (5 bases). CDR1 is MNHNS and CDR2 is SASEGT in the germline V gene. This CDR3 has 15 amino acids. Trimming shortened V by 2 bases and J by 6 bases, and 11 bases separated the two germline ends. CDR3 loop: CASSETQGSNSPLHF. The CDR3 nucleotides are TGTGCCAGCAGTGAAACCCAGGGATCTAATTCACCCCTCCACTTT.

The rearrangement links TRBV28 to TRBJ2-1, with 16 bases aligning to TRBD2. Germline trimming cut 4 bases from V and 7 bases from J; bases unmatched to any gene: 16. Germline CDR1 is MDHEN and CDR2 is SYDVKM. This CDR3 spans 20 amino acids. CDR3 amino acids: CASSSPYRSGTSGRANEQFF. The CDR3 nucleotides read TGTGCCAGCAGTTCCCCTTACCGATCCGGGACTAGCGGGAGGGCGAATGAGCAGTTCTTC.

The chain has TRBV5-1 and TRBJ1-1, with D possibly being TRBD1 (5 bases). Germline loops: CDR1 SGHRS, CDR2 YFSETQ. The V end lost 0 bases, the J end lost 3 bases, and 9 bases lay between the germline ends. The CDR3 has 14 residues. The CDR3 sequence: CASSLGGDDTEAFF. DNA of the CDR3: TGCGCCAGCAGCTTGGGGGGCGACGACACTGAAGCTTTCTTT.

This chain uses TRBV9 with TRBJ2-5; D not certain. Trimming cost V 2 bases and J 2 bases, with 10 bases left between them. The CDR3 extends over 14 amino acids. Germline CDR1 and CDR2: SGDLS and YYNGEE. CDR3 protein: CASSVADPQETQYF. CDR3 in DNA: TGTGCCAGCAGCGTTGCAGACCCGCAAGAGACCCAGTACTTC.

The gene calls are TRBV9 and TRBJ2-1; 14 bases fit TRBD2. Germline V gives CDR1 SGDLS, CDR2 YYNGEE. J gave up 7 bases and V 4 bases, and 4 bases lay outside the gene matches. CDR3 length equals 15 residues. The CDR3 DNA follows: TGTGCCAGCAGCCCAGGGACTAGCGGGGGAAATGAGCAGTTCTTC. Its protein product is CASSPGTSGGNEQFF. Variable domain in full (rest from reference TRBV9 and TRBJ2-1): DSGVTQTPKHLITATGQRVTLRCSPRSGDLSVYWYQQSLDQGLQFLIQYYNGEERAKGNILERFSAQQFPDLHSELNLSSLELGDSALYFCASSPGTSGGNEQFFGPGTRLTVL.

The rearrangement links TRBV11-3 to TRBJ1-1, with 7 positions matching TRBD1. CDR3 length equals 16 residues. After removal of 5 bases from V and 4 bases from J, the junction contained 13 bases not matched to a gene. Germline-derived CDR1 and CDR2 are SGHNT and YENEEA. As DNA, the CDR3 is TGTGCCAGCAGCCAACCTCAGGACAGGCCATTCACTGAAGCTTTCTTT. Encoded protein: CASSQPQDRPFTEAFF.

CDR3 bases: TGCGCCAGCAGCCAAGAGACCCCGGATACGCAGTATTTT. Protein sequence: CASSQETPDTQYF. The chain combines TRBV4-3 with TRBJ2-3; D not certain. Trimming shortened V by 0 bases and J by 6 bases, and 7 bases separated the two germline ends. The CDR3 sequence is 13 residues long. From germline, CDR1 is LGHNA and CDR2 YSLEER.

The chain joins TRBV28 to TRBJ2-7, with D perhaps matching TRBD1 (6 bases). Trimming left V 2 bases short and J 5 bases short, with 10 bases between. Germline V lookup: CDR1 MDHEN, CDR2 SYDVKM. CDR3 length: 13 residues. CDR3 coding DNA: TGTGCCAGCAGTTTAAGTCAGGGGCACGAGCAGTACTTC. It specifies CASSLSQGHEQYF.

CDR3 protein: CASSTRRGLAGVMQFF. The CDR3 region has the DNA TGTGCCAGCAGCACCCGTCGGGGACTAGCGGGAGTCATGCAGTTCTTC. The V gene is TRBV7-8, the J gene TRBJ2-1; 14 bases are a match to TRBD2. From germline, CDR1 is SGHVS and CDR2 FQNEAQ. This CDR3 is 16 amino acids long. The trim removed 5 bases at V and 12 bases at J, leaving 12 bases unmatched.